Listed below are T cell receptor beta chains from one sample, sequenced in a study of T cell changes during pregnancy in multiple sclerosis. Libraries were prepared by immunoSEQ multiplex PCR; TCRdb keeps only in-frame clonotypes and omits some of them. The profile shows roughly 58,000 clones, about 92% of them singletons. The source was CD8+ T cells from peripheral blood mononuclear cells, collected before pregnancy. The receptor set was obtained from a female donor with multiple sclerosis, enrolled in a pregnancy study. Each CDR3 is given with its conserved first and last residue. A D gene is named only where the DNA matches it firmly. Rows give clone size only sometimes, using once, few, many, or a class for an expanded clone.

length: 14; size: .; V: TRBV6-4; J: TRBJ2-1; D: TRBD2; DNA: TGTGCCAGCAGCAGGACTAGCGGGGGGAATGAGCAGTTCTTC; CDR3: CASSRTSGGNEQFF
length: 15; size: .; V: TRBV15; J: TRBJ2-5; D: .; DNA: TGTGCCACCAGCAGAGGCAGAGGAGAATCGGAGACCCAGTACTTC; CDR3: CATSRGRGESETQYF
length: 15; size: .; V: TRBV6-5; J: TRBJ1-1; D: .; DNA: TGTGCCAGCAGTTACCGACCTACAGGCTCCGCTGAAGCTTTCTTT; CDR3: CASSYRPTGSAEAFF
length: 10; size: .; V: TRBV5-3; J: TRBJ1-2; D: .; DNA: TGTGCCAGAAAACAGTATGGCTACACCTTC; CDR3: CARKQYGYTF
length: 13; size: once; V: TRBV7-2; J: TRBJ1-2; D: TRBD1; DNA: TGTGCCAGCAGCTTACAGGGGGACTATGGCTACACCTTC; CDR3: CASSLQGDYGYTF
length: 16; size: .; V: TRBV5-1; J: TRBJ2-2; D: .; DNA: TGCGCCAGCAGCCACTGGCCAGAGGGGAACACCGGGGAGCTGTTTTTT; CDR3: CASSHWPEGNTGELFF
length: 15; size: .; V: TRBV19; J: TRBJ1-1; D: .; DNA: TGTGCCAGTACCCCCAAGGCAGGGCGGAACACTGAAGCTTTCTTT; CDR3: CASTPKAGRNTEAFF
length: 14; size: .; V: TRBV6-6; J: TRBJ2-3; D: .; DNA: TGTGCCAGCGAGGAGGAAACGGGCACAGATACGCAGTATTTT; CDR3: CASEEETGTDTQYF
length: 16; size: .; V: TRBV7-9; J: TRBJ1-4; D: TRBD1; DNA: TGTGCCAGCAGCTTATTCGAACAGGGGGTGGATGAAAAACTGTTTTTT; CDR3: CASSLFEQGVDEKLFF
length: 14; size: .; V: TRBV14; J: TRBJ2-7; D: .; DNA: TGTGCCAGCAGCCAAGTCGCAGGGCAGCACGAGCAGTACTTC; CDR3: CASSQVAGQHEQYF
length: 17; size: .; V: TRBV27; J: TRBJ2-3; D: TRBD2; DNA: TGTGCCAGCAGCCGCGGACTAGCGGGGCTTAGCACAGATACGCAGTATTTT; CDR3: CASSRGLAGLSTDTQYF
length: 16; size: .; V: TRBV10-3; J: TRBJ1-5; D: .; DNA: TGTGCCATCAGTGAGGAGAGGGTATGGGCCAATCAGCCCCAGCATTTT; CDR3: CAISEERVWANQPQHF
length: 12; size: .; V: TRBV6-1; J: TRBJ2-2; D: .; DNA: TGTGCCAGCAATCCCATGGCTGGGGAGCTGTTTTTT; CDR3: CASNPMAGELFF
length: 13; size: .; V: TRBV27; J: TRBJ1-2; D: .; DNA: TGTGCCAGCAGCTGGGGGGGGCAGGATGGCTACACCTTC; CDR3: CASSWGGQDGYTF
length: 15; size: .; V: TRBV11-2; J: TRBJ1-1; D: TRBD1; DNA: TGTGCCAGCAGCTTTTGGGACAGGGAGAACACTGAAGCTTTCTTT; CDR3: CASSFWDRENTEAFF
length: 14; size: few; V: TRBV2; J: TRBJ2-3; D: TRBD2; DNA: TGTGCCAGCAGTGATCGGGGGGGCGCAGATACGCAGTATTTT; CDR3: CASSDRGGADTQYF
length: 12; size: .; V: TRBV2; J: TRBJ1-1; D: .; DNA: TGTGCCAGCAGCGGGGATCACCCTGAAGCTTTCTTT; CDR3: CASSGDHPEAFF
length: 11; size: .; V: TRBV27; J: TRBJ2-3; D: .; DNA: TGTGCCAGCAGGTGGCTTGGTACGCAGTATTTT; CDR3: CASRWLGTQYF
length: 14; size: .; V: TRBV9; J: TRBJ2-5; D: .; DNA: TGTGCCAGCAGCGTAGCCGACAGTCAAGAGACCCAGTACTTC; CDR3: CASSVADSQETQYF
length: 15; size: .; V: TRBV27; J: TRBJ2-3; D: .; DNA: TGTGCCAGCAGTGGGATCCAGGGGCGCACAGATACGCAGTATTTT; CDR3: CASSGIQGRTDTQYF
length: 11; size: .; V: TRBV11-2; J: TRBJ1-1; D: .; DNA: TGTGCCAGCAGCTTAGGCAGGTGGGCTTTCTTT; CDR3: CASSLGRWAFF
length: 17; size: .; V: TRBV7-2; J: TRBJ2-3; D: TRBD2; DNA: TGTGCCAGCAGCTTAGATTCTAGCGGGGGGGCCATAGATACGCAGTATTTT; CDR3: CASSLDSSGGAIDTQYF
length: 13; size: .; V: TRBV9; J: TRBJ2-7; D: .; DNA: TGTGCCAGCAGCAGGGGGGAGGGCTACGAGCAGTACTTC; CDR3: CASSRGEGYEQYF
length: 13; size: .; V: TRBV4-3; J: TRBJ2-1; D: .; DNA: TGCGCCAGCAGCCAAGATCTGTCCAATGAGCAGTTCTTC; CDR3: CASSQDLSNEQFF
length: 16; size: .; V: TRBV10-3; J: TRBJ2-7; D: .; DNA: TGTGCCATCAGTGGAGGGGGGGACCCTGGATCCTACGAGCAGTACTTC; CDR3: CAISGGGDPGSYEQYF
length: 12; size: .; V: TRBV25-1; J: TRBJ2-1; D: .; DNA: TGTGCCAGCAGTGAATATCCCGGGGAGCAGTTCTTC; CDR3: CASSEYPGEQFF
length: 16; size: .; V: TRBV5-1; J: TRBJ1-1; D: TRBD1; DNA: TGCGCCAGCAGCTTGGGGGGGACAGGGGGGAACACTGAAGCTTTCTTT; CDR3: CASSLGGTGGNTEAFF
length: 11; size: .; V: TRBV7-9; J: TRBJ2-5; D: .; DNA: TGTGCCAGCAGCGCTTTGGAGTCCCAGTACTTC; CDR3: CASSALESQYF
length: 15; size: .; V: TRBV15; J: TRBJ1-2; D: TRBD1; DNA: TGTGCCACCAGCAGAGACCTACAGGGGAACTATGGCTACACCTTC; CDR3: CATSRDLQGNYGYTF
length: 12; size: .; V: TRBV9; J: TRBJ1-1; D: .; DNA: TGTGCCAGCAGTTCTCTCGGGGGGATAGCTTTCTTT; CDR3: CASSSLGGIAFF
length: 14; size: .; V: TRBV13; J: TRBJ2-7; D: TRBD1; DNA: TGTGCCAGCAGAGGCGGGACAGGGTCCTACGAGCAGTACTTC; CDR3: CASRGGTGSYEQYF
length: 15; size: .; V: TRBV19; J: TRBJ1-6; D: .; DNA: TGTGCCAGTACCCCGTGGGAGGGAACGAATTCACCCCTCCACTTT; CDR3: CASTPWEGTNSPLHF
length: 14; size: .; V: TRBV29-1; J: TRBJ2-3; D: TRBD1; DNA: TGCAGCGCCGACCCGACAGGGGTCACAGATACGCAGTATTTT; CDR3: CSADPTGVTDTQYF
length: 14; size: .; V: TRBV5-5; J: TRBJ1-1; D: .; DNA: TGTGCCAGCAACCCGACAGGAGGAAACACTGAAGCTTTCTTT; CDR3: CASNPTGGNTEAFF
length: 14; size: .; V: TRBV5-1; J: TRBJ1-3; D: .; DNA: TGCGCCAGCAGCGTGGGGACAATAGGAAACACCATATATTTT; CDR3: CASSVGTIGNTIYF
length: 18; size: .; V: TRBV19; J: TRBJ1-5; D: TRBD1; DNA: TGTGCCAGTAGTGCCCCGGGACAGGGCCCTTGGGGCAATCAGCCCCAGCATTTT; CDR3: CASSAPGQGPWGNQPQHF
length: 11; size: .; V: TRBV7-6; J: TRBJ2-7; D: .; DNA: TGTGCCAGCAGCTCCGGTTCCGAGCAGTACTTC; CDR3: CASSSGSEQYF
length: 15; size: .; V: TRBV6-4; J: TRBJ1-2; D: TRBD1; DNA: TGTGCCAGCAGTGACCGACAGGGCGAAGGAAGTGGCTACACCTTC; CDR3: CASSDRQGEGSGYTF
length: 13; size: once; V: TRBV11-2; J: TRBJ2-1; D: .; DNA: TGTGCCAGCAGCTTAGTGGGGGGGCCTGAGCAGTTCTTC; CDR3: CASSLVGGPEQFF
length: 13; size: .; V: TRBV27; J: TRBJ2-7; D: .; DNA: TGTGCCAGCAGTTTATTTATCGGGTACGAGCAGTACTTC; CDR3: CASSLFIGYEQYF
length: 16; size: once; V: TRBV13; J: TRBJ1-2; D: TRBD1; DNA: TGTGCCATCTTAACAGGGGAGAATGGTGATAACTATGGCTACACCTTC; CDR3: CAILTGENGDNYGYTF
length: 14; size: .; V: TRBV4-3; J: TRBJ1-2; D: .; DNA: TGCGCCAGCAGCCTCGGGGGGAGTAACTATGGCTACACCTTC; CDR3: CASSLGGSNYGYTF
length: 15; size: .; V: TRBV7-9; J: TRBJ2-1; D: TRBD1; DNA: TGTGCCAGCAGCTTAGGGACAGGGGGCCACAATGAGCAGTTCTTC; CDR3: CASSLGTGGHNEQFF
length: 12; size: .; V: TRBV5-4; J: TRBJ1-5; D: TRBD1; DNA: TGTGCCAGCAGCGCAGGGGGTCAGCCCCAGCATTTT; CDR3: CASSAGGQPQHF
length: 12; size: once; V: TRBV29-1; J: TRBJ2-3; D: .; DNA: TGCAGCGTTGCCCCCCCGGGTTATACGCAGTATTTT; CDR3: CSVAPPGYTQYF
length: 17; size: .; V: TRBV9; J: TRBJ2-7; D: TRBD1; DNA: TGTGCCAGCAGCGTCGCAGCCACCGGGACAGGGACCGACGAGCAGTACTTC; CDR3: CASSVAATGTGTDEQYF
length: 16; size: .; V: TRBV27; J: TRBJ1-6; D: .; DNA: TGTGCCAGCAGTTCCTTTGGGTGGGACAAAAATTCACCCCTCCACTTT; CDR3: CASSSFGWDKNSPLHF
length: 13; size: .; V: TRBV9; J: TRBJ2-3; D: .; DNA: TGTGCCAGCAGCCTGGACTACCCAGATACGCAGTATTTT; CDR3: CASSLDYPDTQYF
length: 16; size: .; V: TRBV15; J: TRBJ1-1; D: .; DNA: TGTGCCACCAGCAGAGATGTGGGCAGCATGAACACTGAAGCTTTCTTT; CDR3: CATSRDVGSMNTEAFF
length: 13; size: .; V: TRBV29-1; J: TRBJ1-2; D: .; DNA: TGCAGCGTTGACCCCCGCGGGGACTATGGCTACACCTTC; CDR3: CSVDPRGDYGYTF
length: 14; size: .; V: TRBV4-1; J: TRBJ1-2; D: .; DNA: TGCGCCAGCAGCCAAGAAACGGGGGACTATGGCTACACCTTC; CDR3: CASSQETGDYGYTF
length: 14; size: once; V: TRBV6-6; J: TRBJ1-1; D: TRBD1; DNA: TGTGCCAGCAGTGACACAGGGGGGGACACTGAAGCTTTCTTT; CDR3: CASSDTGGDTEAFF
length: 14; size: .; V: TRBV11-3; J: TRBJ2-7; D: .; DNA: TGTGCCAGCAGCTTAGGGGCGAGCTCCTACGAGCAGTACTTC; CDR3: CASSLGASSYEQYF
length: 15; size: once; V: TRBV9; J: TRBJ2-1; D: .; DNA: TGTGCCAGCAGCGTGGAGGCGGGGCCCAACAATGAGCAGTTCTTC; CDR3: CASSVEAGPNNEQFF